Listed below are T cell receptor beta chains from one sample, sequenced in a study of T cell changes during pregnancy in multiple sclerosis. Produced via immunoSEQ multiplex PCR; TCRdb's table is partial and in-frame only. The table includes about 48,000 clones, about nine tenths detected once. The source material was CD4+ T cells from peripheral blood mononuclear cells, sampled in the second trimester of pregnancy. The receptors stem from a female donor with multiple sclerosis, enrolled in a pregnancy study. Each CDR3 is given with its conserved first and last residue. D genes are given only for firm matches. Not every row has a clone size; where given, it reads once, few, many or a size class.

>TRBD1|TRBJ2-5|TRBV19|NA
CASSDRGRETQYF
TGTGCCAGTAGTGACAGGGGGCGGGAGACCCAGTACTTC
>TRBD1|TRBJ2-7|TRBV9|NA
CASSVEDRGQGEQYF
TGTGCCAGCAGCGTAGAGGACAGGGGGCAGGGAGAGCAGTACTTC
>NA|TRBJ2-3|TRBV7-2|NA
CASSLNSLDTQYF
TGTGCCAGCAGCTTGAATAGCCTGGATACGCAGTATTTT
>TRBD1|TRBJ1-4|TRBV5-1|NA
CATGTGQATNEKLFF
TGCGCCACCGGGACAGGCCAAGCAACTAATGAAAAACTGTTTTTT
>NA|TRBJ2-7|TRBV6-1|NA
CASRATGSGYEQYF
TGTGCCAGCAGGGCTACAGGGTCAGGATACGAGCAGTACTTC
>TRBD1|TRBJ2-7|TRBV6-6|NA
CASSRDRFVEQYF
TGTGCCAGCAGTCGGGACAGGTTCGTCGAGCAGTACTTC
>TRBD2|TRBJ2-5|TRBV7-3|NA
CASSLGGRGLGETQYF
TGTGCCAGCAGCTTGGGCGGGAGGGGGTTAGGAGAGACCCAGTACTTC
>TRBD2|TRBJ2-7|TRBV19|NA
CASRVGIAGAYEQYF
TGTGCCAGTAGGGTTGGAATCGCGGGAGCCTACGAGCAGTACTTC
>NA|TRBJ1-2|TRBV28|NA
CASSARDYGYTF
TGTGCCAGCAGTGCGAGGGACTATGGCTACACCTTC
>NA|TRBJ2-7|TRBV6-6|NA
CASSYSSGQDSYEQYF
TGTGCCAGCAGTTACTCCTCGGGACAAGACTCCTACGAGCAGTACTTC
>TRBD2|TRBJ2-3|TRBV27|NA
CASSLEGVREGTDTQYF
TGTGCCAGCAGTTTAGAAGGGGTGCGGGAGGGCACAGATACGCAGTATTTT
>TRBD1|TRBJ2-1|TRBV7-2|NA
CASSREPGQGYNEQFF
TGTGCCAGCAGCAGAGAACCGGGACAGGGCTACAATGAGCAGTTCTTC
>TRBD2|TRBJ2-7|TRBV5-1|NA
CASRLAGNHEQYF
TGCGCCAGTAGACTAGCGGGGAACCACGAGCAGTACTTC
>TRBD1|TRBJ2-7|TRBV19|NA
CASTPGQGRYEQYF
TGTGCCAGTACTCCGGGACAGGGTCGATACGAGCAGTACTTC
>TRBD1|TRBJ1-2|TRBV2|NA
CASRASGQGNYGYTF
TGTGCCAGCAGGGCAAGCGGACAGGGTAACTATGGCTACACCTTC
>NA|TRBJ1-2|TRBV2|NA
CASREWGDYGYTF
TGTGCCAGCAGGGAGTGGGGGGACTATGGCTACACCTTC
>TRBD2|TRBJ2-3|TRBV18|NA
CASSLSGREFDTQYF
TGTGCCAGCTCTCTCAGCGGGAGAGAATTCGATACGCAGTATTTT
>TRBD2|TRBJ2-5|TRBV28|NA
CASSSLGEGETQYF
TGTGCCAGCAGCTCACTAGGGGAGGGCGAGACCCAGTACTTC
>NA|TRBJ2-2|TRBV5-1|NA
CASSFISPPNTGELFF
TGCGCCAGCAGCTTTATTTCCCCCCCGAACACCGGGGAGCTGTTTTTT
>NA|TRBJ1-2|TRBV4-1|few
CASSPAGRVDYGYTF
TGCGCCAGCAGCCCAGCTGGGAGGGTAGACTATGGCTACACCTTC
>TRBD2|TRBJ2-7|TRBV7-2|NA
CASSLVAGGPGYEQYF
TGTGCCAGCAGCTTAGTAGCGGGAGGGCCAGGCTACGAGCAGTACTTC
>TRBD1|TRBJ2-3|TRBV11-2|NA
CASSRGQGTDTQYF
TGTGCCAGCAGCAGAGGACAGGGCACAGATACGCAGTATTTT
>TRBD1|TRBJ1-5|TRBV10-2|NA
CASQSGTGNDQPQHF
TGCGCCAGTCAGAGCGGGACAGGGAATGATCAGCCCCAGCATTTT
>TRBD2|TRBJ2-7|TRBV4-3|once
CASSQDVTSGTGEQYF
TGCGCCAGCAGCCAAGATGTTACTAGCGGGACGGGGGAGCAGTACTTC
>NA|TRBJ1-5|TRBV4-1|NA
CASSQARGEGQPQHF
TGCGCCAGCAGCCAAGCCCGGGGGGAGGGTCAGCCCCAGCATTTT
>TRBD1|TRBJ2-1|TRBV11-2|NA
CASSLDFLGQGAFEQFF
TGTGCCAGCAGCTTAGACTTTTTGGGACAGGGGGCGTTTGAGCAGTTCTTC
>TRBD1|TRBJ2-5|TRBV5-1|NA
CASSPGQMYQETQYF
TGCGCCAGCAGCCCGGGACAGATGTACCAAGAGACCCAGTACTTC
>TRBD2|TRBJ2-1|TRBV18|NA
CASLRREPSYNEQFF
TGTGCCAGCCTCAGGCGGGAGCCCTCCTACAATGAGCAGTTCTTC
>TRBD1|TRBJ1-1|TRBV19|NA
CASSSQDRRTEAFF
TGTGCCAGTAGTTCCCAGGACAGGAGGACTGAAGCTTTCTTT
>NA|TRBJ2-7|TRBV21-1|once
CASSKGDRGYRDEQYF
TGTGCCAGCAGCAAAGGAGACAGGGGGTACCGTGACGAGCAGTACTTC
>NA|TRBJ1-1|TRBV9|NA
CASSVSGDTEAFF
TGTGCCAGCAGCGTATCAGGGGACACTGAAGCTTTCTTT
>TRBD1|TRBJ1-1|TRBV6-1|few
CASRTGASKNTEAFF
TGTGCCAGCCGTACAGGGGCCTCGAAGAACACTGAAGCTTTCTTT
>NA|TRBJ1-4|TRBV7-9|few
CASSLSRESEKLFF
TGTGCCAGCAGCTTATCGAGGGAATCGGAAAAACTGTTTTTT
>NA|TRBJ1-1|TRBV5-1|NA
CASSLVQGSLEAFF
TGCGCCAGCAGCTTGGTACAGGGTTCCCTTGAAGCTTTCTTT
>NA|TRBJ2-1|TRBV28|NA
CASSPLGTPEQFF
TGTGCCAGCAGTCCCCTCGGGACTCCCGAGCAGTTCTTC
>TRBD1|TRBJ1-2|TRBV10-3|NA
CAIRGTDSNYGYTF
TGTGCCATCAGGGGGACAGATTCTAACTATGGCTACACCTTC
>NA|TRBJ2-7|TRBV6-5|NA
CASSRLYEQYF
TGTGCCAGCAGTCGACTCTACGAGCAGTACTTC
>TRBD1|TRBJ2-7|TRBV10-1|NA
CASGTGYEQYF
TGCGCCAGCGGGACAGGCTACGAGCAGTACTTC
>TRBD1|TRBJ2-7|TRBV7-2|NA
CASSPQGHHYEQYF
TGTGCCAGCAGCCCACAGGGGCACCACTACGAGCAGTACTTC
>NA|TRBJ2-3|TRBV28|NA
CASSFMYSDTQYF
TGTGCCAGCAGTTTTATGTACTCAGATACGCAGTATTTT
>NA|TRBJ1-1|TRBV10-2|NA
CASSGTAEAFF
TGCGCCAGCAGTGGGACTGCTGAAGCTTTCTTT
>NA|TRBJ1-4|TRBV2|NA
CASTLAGVTNEKLFF
TGTGCCAGCACTCTCGCAGGGGTTACTAATGAAAAACTGTTTTTT
>NA|TRBJ2-5|TRBV7-9|NA
CASSQGSWETQYF
TGTGCCAGCAGCCAGGGGTCGTGGGAGACCCAGTACTTC
>TRBD2|TRBJ2-1|TRBV25-1|NA
CASRLAGQDEQFF
TGTGCCAGCAGACTAGCGGGGCAAGATGAGCAGTTCTTC
>TRBD2|TRBJ2-7|TRBV10-1|NA
CASSESSSGRNEQYF
TGCGCCAGCAGTGAGTCTTCGAGCGGGAGAAACGAGCAGTACTTC
>NA|TRBJ2-5|TRBV10-1|NA
CASSSGLEETQYF
TGCGCCAGCAGTTCAGGGTTGGAAGAGACCCAGTACTTC